Many counts were recorded for the clone carrying this T cell receptor (beta chain). This entry comes from a study of early T cells in non-severe SARS-CoV-2 infection. The CDR3 has 16 amino acids. The germline V gene has CDR1 SGHKS and CDR2 YYEKEE (reference sequence). Trimming took 6 bases from V and 2 from J, leaving 15 bases between them. TCRdb re-derived calls from the 5' RACE reads in MiXCR, one entry per CDR3 protein. Found here are some 57,000 distinct CDR3 sequences, around 10% of them singletons; the top ten hold around 3.6%. The TCR sequence derives from an adult who was a healthcare worker with PCR-confirmed SARS-CoV-2 infection or an uninfected control (not recorded which). The sequenced sample was whole blood, obtained at baseline. The chain joins TRBV5-5 to TRBJ2-6, with D unresolved. Here the CDR3 DNA reads TGTGCCAGCACCCCCCCCCAGATAGCTGGGGCCAACGTCCTGACTTTC. This gives the protein CASTPPQIAGANVLTF.